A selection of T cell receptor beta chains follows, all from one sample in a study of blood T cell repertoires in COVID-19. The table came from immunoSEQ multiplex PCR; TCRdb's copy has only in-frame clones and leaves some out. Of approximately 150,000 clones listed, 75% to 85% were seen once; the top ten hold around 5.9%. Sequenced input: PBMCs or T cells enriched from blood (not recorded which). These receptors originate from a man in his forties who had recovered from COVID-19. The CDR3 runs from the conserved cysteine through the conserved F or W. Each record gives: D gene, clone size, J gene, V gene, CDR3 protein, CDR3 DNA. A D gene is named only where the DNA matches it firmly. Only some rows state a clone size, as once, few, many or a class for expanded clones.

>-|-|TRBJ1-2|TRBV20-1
CSASSAAASHGYTF
TGCAGTGCTAGTTCGGCAGCGGCCAGTCATGGCTACACCTTC
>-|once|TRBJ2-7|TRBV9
CASSVLFNNYEQYF
TGTGCCAGCAGCGTCCTTTTCAACAACTACGAGCAGTACTTC
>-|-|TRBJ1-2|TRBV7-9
CASSLTGAYGYTF
TGTGCCAGCAGCTTAACAGGAGCCTATGGCTACACCTTC
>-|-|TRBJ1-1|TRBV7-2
CASSLGVGRRNTEAFF
TGTGCCAGCAGCTTAGGAGTCGGGAGGAGGAACACTGAAGCTTTCTTT
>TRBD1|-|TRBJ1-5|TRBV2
CASNGQGAPQPQHF
TGTGCCAGCAATGGACAGGGGGCCCCCCAACCCCAGCATTTT
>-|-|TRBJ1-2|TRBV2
CASRDTGGYTF
TGTGCCAGCAGGGACACGGGTGGCTACACCTTC
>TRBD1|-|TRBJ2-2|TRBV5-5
CASRGQTNTGELFF
TGTGCCAGCCGGGGACAGACGAACACCGGGGAGCTGTTTTTT
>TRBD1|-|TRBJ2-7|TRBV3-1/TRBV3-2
CASSPTGGAGEQYF
TGTGCCAGCAGCCCGACAGGGGGCGCGGGGGAGCAGTACTTC
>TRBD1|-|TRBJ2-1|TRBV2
CASSGDRINEQFF
TGTGCCAGCAGCGGGGACAGGATCAATGAGCAGTTCTTC
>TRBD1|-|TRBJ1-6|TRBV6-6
CASTRVGTGSSYNSPLHF
TGTGCCAGCACTCGCGTGGGGACAGGGAGCTCCTATAATTCACCCCTCCACTTT
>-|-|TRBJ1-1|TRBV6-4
CASSEEAWSSKAFF
TGTGCCAGCAGTGAGGAGGCCTGGTCTTCGAAAGCTTTCTTT
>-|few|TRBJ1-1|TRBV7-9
CASSFFGGNTEAFF
TGTGCCAGCAGCTTCTTCGGCGGGAACACTGAAGCTTTCTTT
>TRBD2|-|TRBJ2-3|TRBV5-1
CASSSLAGEADTQYF
TGCGCCAGCAGCTCCCTAGCGGGGGAGGCAGATACGCAGTATTTT
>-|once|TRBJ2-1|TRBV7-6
CASSAGLPSYNEQFF
TGTGCCAGCAGCGCAGGACTCCCCTCCTACAATGAGCAGTTCTTC
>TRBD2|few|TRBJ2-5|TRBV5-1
CASSAGLAGGPGQETQYF
TGCGCCAGCAGCGCGGGACTAGCGGGGGGGCCTGGGCAAGAGACCCAGTACTTC
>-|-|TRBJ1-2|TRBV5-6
CASSGGVPLYGYTF
TGTGCCAGCAGCGGAGGGGTTCCGCTCTATGGCTACACCTTC
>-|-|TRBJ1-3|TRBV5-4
CASSWYSGNTIYF
TGTGCCAGCAGCTGGTACTCCGGAAACACCATATATTTT
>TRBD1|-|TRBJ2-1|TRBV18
CASSPDSGTGVQFF
TGTGCCAGCTCACCGGACTCCGGGACAGGGGTCCAGTTCTTC
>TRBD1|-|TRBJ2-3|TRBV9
CASSVGGNRGSTDTQYF
TGTGCCAGCAGCGTAGGAGGTAACAGGGGTAGCACAGATACGCAGTATTTT
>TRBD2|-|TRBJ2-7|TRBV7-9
CASSLGRGGTSDEQYF
TGTGCCAGCAGCTTAGGGAGAGGTGGGACTAGCGACGAGCAGTACTTC
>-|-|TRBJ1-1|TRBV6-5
CASRAGTNTEAFF
TGTGCCAGCAGGGCGGGGACGAACACTGAAGCTTTCTTT
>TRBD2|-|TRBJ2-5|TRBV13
CASSPGLAGETQYF
TGTGCCAGCAGCCCGGGACTAGCGGGAGAGACCCAGTACTTC
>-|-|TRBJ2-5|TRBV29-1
CSVESGSTETQYF
TGCAGCGTTGAATCGGGGAGCACGGAGACCCAGTACTTC
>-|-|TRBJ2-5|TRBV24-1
CATITTQGDGQETQYF
TGTGCCACCATTACAACCCAGGGTGACGGCCAAGAGACCCAGTACTTC
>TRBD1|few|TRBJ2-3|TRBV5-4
CASSPHPTGNPDTQYF
TGTGCCAGCAGCCCCCATCCGACAGGGAATCCAGATACGCAGTATTTT
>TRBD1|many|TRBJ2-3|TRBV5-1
CASSERTGRDTQYF
TGCGCCAGCAGCGAGCGGACAGGACGAGATACGCAGTATTTT
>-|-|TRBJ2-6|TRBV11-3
CASGPRASGANVLTF
TGTGCCAGCGGCCCTCGTGCCTCTGGGGCCAACGTCCTGACTTTC
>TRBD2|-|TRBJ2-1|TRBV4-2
CASSQGPSGSGGYNEQFF
TGTGCCAGCAGCCAAGGACCCTCGGGCAGCGGGGGATACAATGAGCAGTTCTTC
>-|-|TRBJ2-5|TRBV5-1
CASSFRSLNIGETQYF
TGCGCCAGCAGCTTTAGGAGCTTGAACATTGGAGAGACCCAGTACTTC
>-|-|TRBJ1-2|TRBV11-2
CASSLRGRTNYGYTF
TGTGCCAGCAGCTTAAGGGGCCGCACTAACTATGGCTACACCTTC
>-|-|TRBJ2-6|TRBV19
CASSMGGAAGANVLTF
TGTGCCAGTAGTATGGGGGGGGCTGCTGGGGCCAACGTCCTGACTTTC
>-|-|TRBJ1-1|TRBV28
CAIPGGTEAFF
TGTGCCATCCCGGGTGGGACTGAAGCTTTCTTT
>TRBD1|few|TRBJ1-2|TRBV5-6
CASSPGAGGGYGYTF
TGTGCCAGCAGCCCGGGGGCAGGGGGCGGCTATGGCTACACCTTC
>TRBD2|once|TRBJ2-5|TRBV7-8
CASRDRGGRETQYF
TGTGCCAGCAGGGACCGGGGGGGCCGAGAGACCCAGTACTTC
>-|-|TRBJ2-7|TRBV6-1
CASSAIGAGLGYEQYF
TGTGCCAGCAGTGCCATAGGGGCGGGACTGGGCTACGAGCAGTACTTC
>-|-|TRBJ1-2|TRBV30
CAWSVAGGEGYGYTF
TGTGCCTGGAGTGTCGCCGGGGGGGAGGGATATGGCTACACCTTC
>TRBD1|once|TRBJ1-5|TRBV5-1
CASSLGTGVQPQHF
TGCGCCAGCAGCTTAGGGACAGGGGTTCAGCCCCAGCATTTT
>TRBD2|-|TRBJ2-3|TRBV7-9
CASSPGLAGHLASTDTQYF
TGTGCCAGCAGCCCCGGACTAGCGGGACACCTAGCAAGCACAGATACGCAGTATTTT
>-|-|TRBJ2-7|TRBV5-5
CASSYTGSSYEQYF
TGTGCCAGCAGCTACACAGGGAGCTCCTACGAGCAGTACTTC
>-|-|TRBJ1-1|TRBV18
CASSPRDTPRDTEAFF
TGTGCCAGCTCACCACGGGACACCCCGAGGGACACTGAAGCTTTCTTT
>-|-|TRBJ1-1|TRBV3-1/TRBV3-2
CASSQVLLGGSTEAFF
TGTGCCAGCAGCCAAGTATTACTAGGGGGTAGCACTGAAGCTTTCTTT
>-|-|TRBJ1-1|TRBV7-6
CASSSVQSNTEAFF
TGTGCCAGCAGCTCCGTACAGAGCAACACTGAAGCTTTCTTT
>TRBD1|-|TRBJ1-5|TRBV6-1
CASREDRANQPQHF
TGTGCCAGCAGGGAAGACAGGGCTAATCAGCCCCAGCATTTT
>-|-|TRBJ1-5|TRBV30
CAWSYTAKEPQHF
TGTGCCTGGAGTTATACAGCCAAAGAGCCCCAGCATTTT
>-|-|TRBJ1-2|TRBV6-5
CASSYKGGVNGYTF
TGTGCCAGCAGTTACAAGGGGGGGGTAAATGGCTACACCTTC
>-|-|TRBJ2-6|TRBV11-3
CASSLGGGRSGANVLTF
TGTGCCAGCAGCTTAGGAGGAGGTCGCTCTGGGGCCAACGTCCTGACTTTC
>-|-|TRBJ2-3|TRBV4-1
CASSQVQTSGTDTQYF
TGCGCCAGCAGCCAAGTCCAAACCAGCGGCACAGATACGCAGTATTTT
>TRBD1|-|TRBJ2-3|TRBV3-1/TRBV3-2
CASSLRTGVADTQYF
TGTGCCAGCAGCTTACGGACAGGGGTAGCAGATACGCAGTATTTT
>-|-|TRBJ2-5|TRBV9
CASSRGETQYF
TGTGCCAGCAGTAGGGGGGAGACCCAGTACTTC
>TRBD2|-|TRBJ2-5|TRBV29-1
CSVRPLAEWKTQYF
TGCAGCGTTCGACCCCTAGCGGAGTGGAAGACCCAGTACTTC
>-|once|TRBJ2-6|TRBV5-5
CASSGFFAPQGANVLTF
TGTGCCAGCAGCGGCTTCTTCGCCCCCCAGGGGGCCAACGTCCTGACTTTC